The 2 T cell receptor beta chains reported below all come from one sample, sequenced in a study of regulatory T cells in long-lasting Graves disease. Stated time point: newly diagnosed GD, antithyroid drugs for less than 3 months. From PBMCs, RNA was extracted and then used to make the TCR library. Building the TCR beta libraries relied on iRepertoire HTBI primers, and CDR3 regions underwent Arm-PCR. TCRdb re-called the multiplex PCR reads with MiXCR, one entry per CDR3 protein. Altogether 200,000 to 250,000 distinct CDR3 sequences are present, roughly a fifth being singletons, with the ten largest covering approximately 12%. These data were also reused for a study on T cells in Graves' hyperthyroidism and ophthalmopathy.

The material was peripheral blood mononuclear cells (PBMCs), obtained at new diagnosis, from a patient treated with antithyroid drugs. The receptors originated from a woman aged 25 to 45 with Graves disease.

This clonotype was counted ten times or more. This chain connects TRBV7-3 to TRBJ2-3; D remains unclear. The CDR3 covers 13 residues. The V gene's germline CDR1 is SGHTA and CDR2 FQGTGA. The ends were cut back, 4 bases at V and 4 bases at J, with 9 bases in the middle. The CDR3 DNA reads TGTGCCAGCAGCTCTCCCCATCCAGATACGCAGTATTTT. Protein sequence: CASSSPHPDTQYF. The variable domain in full, completed from reference TRBV7-3 and TRBJ2-3, reads GAGVSQTPSNKVTEKGKYVELRCDPISGHTALYWYRQSLGQGPEFLIYFQGTGAADDSGLPNDRFFAVRPEGSVSTLKIQRTERGDSAVYLCASSSPHPDTQYFGPGTRLTVL.

This clonotype was picked up many times. The chain joins TRBV24-1 to TRBJ2-3, with D possibly being TRBD2 (5 bases). From germline, CDR1 is KGHDR and CDR2 SFDVKD. The CDR3 extends over 17 amino acids. Trimming removed 0 bases from V and 4 bases from J, with 16 bases in between. For the CDR3, the DNA is TGTGCCACCAGTGATTTGTTTGGAGGTTCAGGCTCAGATACGCAGTATTTT. Translation gives CATSDLFGGSGSDTQYF.